A single T cell receptor beta chain is shown here with its context. The data stem from a study of blood T cell repertoires in COVID-19. Overall study context: COVID-19 samples collected from the United States, Italy and Spain covered acute and convalescent phases. From T cells, B-cell-depleted T cells, or PBMCs came the material, which was cDNA or gDNA.

Methods used by the authors: Amplification from reference gene primers served as the basis for estimated nucleated cell counts. Sequencing was performed with immunoSEQ multiplex PCR; in TCRdb, only in-frame clones are kept and a portion is missing. V, J and clone size derive from that table, while D and trimming were established from the DNA sequence. Among 250,000 to 350,000 clones listed, approximately 93% were seen once. Those enrolled in Seattle joined during active infection and were followed longitudinally afterward. V dropped 2 bases and J dropped 4 bases, with 10 bases sitting between them. This CDR3 region has 14 residues. Germline assignment: CDR1 PRHDT and CDR2 FYEKMQ (reference sequence).

This TCR was recovered from a woman in her thirties with COVID-19, enrolled during active disease. The sample comprised peripheral blood. The chain combines TRBV13 with TRBJ2-3; perhaps TRBD2 as D (6 bases). The CDR3 here is CASSLWGGADTQYF. Here the CDR3 DNA reads TGTGCCAGCAGCTTATGGGGAGGAGCAGATACGCAGTATTTT.